This TCR beta chain was sequenced for a study of STAT5B mutations in CD4+ large granular lymphocyte leukemia. Background on the study: Among healthy donors, a particular HLA allele went with more CDR3 'QG' motifs.

Controls came from buffy coats of healthy blood donors. The survey-level immunoSEQ assay was used. The protocol was immunoSEQ multiplex PCR, while the TCRdb copy is restricted to in-frame clones and leaves out a portion. In the table there are over 30,000 clones, 76% of which are singletons. This TCR derives from a human donor in good health. Specimen: CD4+ T cells from blood buffy coats.

CDR3 nucleotides: TGCAGCGTTGGAGGCGACCGGGTAAATGGCTACACCTTC. Its translation is CSVGGDRVNGYTF. V is TRBV29-1 and J is TRBJ1-2; D gene unclear. V was trimmed by 4 bases and J by 6 bases, leaving 15 bases between them. Germline-derived CDR1 and CDR2 are SQVTM and ANQGSEA. This CDR3 spans 13 amino acids.